The 27 T cell receptor beta chains listed next were all sequenced from one sample in a study of T cell changes during pregnancy in multiple sclerosis. TCRdb keeps only in-frame clones here, not all; method: immunoSEQ multiplex PCR. The sample has just under 70,000 clones, 75% to 95% seen once. The starting material was peripheral blood, obtained in the second trimester of pregnancy. These receptors were obtained from a female donor with multiple sclerosis, enrolled in a pregnancy study.

The chain carries TRBV30 and TRBJ1-2, with 10 bases fitting TRBD1. The CDR3 has 13 residues. Germline loops: CDR1 GTSNPN, CDR2 SVGIG (reference sequence). After removal of 5 bases from V and 7 bases from J, the junction contained 7 bases not matched to a gene. CDR3 in amino acids: CAWSRDRGGGYTF. The CDR3, as DNA: TGTGCCTGGTCGCGGGACAGGGGTGGTGGCTACACCTTC.

The chain combines TRBV19 with TRBJ1-2; 8 positions agree with TRBD1. The germline CDR1 and CDR2 sequences are LNHDA and SQIVND (reference sequence). The CDR3 totals 15 residues. J lost 4 bases, V lost 3 bases, and 7 bases had no gene match. The CDR3 bases are TGTGCCAGTAGTATCGCCTCGGGACAGGCCTATGGCTACACCTTC. It yields the protein CASSIASGQAYGYTF.

The chain couples TRBV7-2 to TRBJ1-2; perhaps TRBD1 as D (5 bases). Germline V gene sequence: CDR1 SGHTA, CDR2 FQGNSA. Trimming removed 2 bases at V and 8 bases at J, with 21 bases between. The CDR3 spans 16 residues. In nucleotides, the CDR3 is TGTGCCAGCAGCTTATTAATGGCGGGGGAGGGCCGCGGCTACACCTTC. Translated, it gives CASSLLMAGEGRGYTF.

To note about this clone: The junction and the germline gene differ at one end; a read error may be behind it. The rearrangement joins TRBV7-7 to TRBJ1-4; 7 nucleotides match TRBD1. The CDR3 loop spans 15 amino acids. Germline CDR1 is SSHAT and CDR2 is FNYEAQ (reference sequence). For the CDR3, the DNA is TGTGCTAGCAGCTTAGGGGACAGCCTTAATGAAAAACTGTTTTTT. Its translation: CASSLGDSLNEKLFF.

CDR3 sequence reads: CSVGGGNTDTQYF. CDR3 bases: TGCAGCGTGGGCGGAGGCAACACAGATACGCAGTATTTT. V and J are TRBV29-1 and TRBJ2-3; weak D call: TRBD2 (5 bases). Deletions cut 6 bases from V and 2 bases from J, with 12 bases between. CDR1 is SQVTM, CDR2 ANQGSEA, per germline. The CDR3 totals 13 residues.

This chain connects TRBV10-3 to TRBJ1-3; D is ambiguous. The CDR3 runs 15 residues. Germline V CDR1 and CDR2: ENHRY, SYGVKD. Trimming shortened V by 0 bases and J by 0 bases, and 6 bases separated the two germline ends. CDR3 in amino acids: CAISESYSSGNTIYF. The CDR3 coding sequence is TGTGCCATCAGTGAGTCGTACAGCTCTGGAAACACCATATATTTT.

CDR3 region: CAISGGRGLLGGTEAFF. DNA of the CDR3: TGTGCCATCAGTGGCGGCAGGGGGCTCTTAGGCGGCACTGAAGCTTTCTTT. The rearrangement joins TRBV10-3 to TRBJ1-1; 8 bases are shared with TRBD1. The CDR3 runs to 17 residues. CDR1 and CDR2 from the germline V gene are ENHRY and SYGVKD. Trimming took 4 bases from V and 4 from J; bases not matched to a gene: 14.

The gene calls are TRBV7-8 and TRBJ1-1, with D tentatively TRBD1 (5 bases). Germline CDR1 reads SGHVS; CDR2 reads FQNEAQ. This CDR3 is 15 amino acids long. Trimming removed 5 bases at V and 1 base at J, with 14 bases between. The CDR3: CASSPAGWGNTEAFF. CDR3 sequence (DNA): TGTGCCAGCAGCCCAGCAGGGTGGGGGAACACTGAAGCTTTCTTT.

The chain has TRBV6-1 and TRBJ2-5, with D perhaps TRBD2 (5 bases). V was shortened by 7 bases and J by 2 bases, with 11 bases between the two germline ends. Germline CDR1 reads MNHNS; CDR2 reads SASEGT. The CDR3 is 13 residues long. The CDR3 is CASKWAGQETQYF. CDR3 bases: TGTGCCAGCAAGTGGGCGGGTCAAGAGACCCAGTACTTC.

The rearrangement uses TRBV30 and TRBJ2-2; D not resolved. The germline V gene has CDR1 GTSNPN and CDR2 SVGIG (reference sequence). The ends were cut back, 6 bases at V and 3 bases at J, with 11 bases in the middle. The length of the CDR3 is 13 residues. The CDR3 here is CACQPYDTGELFF. Written as DNA, the CDR3 is TGTGCCTGTCAACCCTACGACACCGGGGAGCTGTTTTTT.

V usage is TRBV7-2 and J usage is TRBJ2-7; tentative D call: TRBD2 (6 bases). V lost 3 bases and J lost 2, with 11 bases in between. This CDR3 spans 14 amino acids. Germline V gene data show CDR1 as SGHTA and CDR2 as FQGNSA. The CDR3 DNA reads as TGTGCCAGCAGCTTGGCCGGAGGGACCTACGAGCAGTACTTC. This codes for CASSLAGGTYEQYF.

The chain couples TRBV13 to TRBJ2-7; D call uncertain. This CDR3 region has 11 residues. Germline CDR1 PRHDT, CDR2 FYEKMQ (reference sequence). V was shortened by 5 bases and J by 2 bases, with 4 bases between the two germline ends. DNA for the CDR3: TGTGCCAGCAGCCTCGCCTACGAGCAGTACTTC. It encodes CASSLAYEQYF.

The chain joins TRBV15 to TRBJ1-2; D is unclear. The ends were cut back, 0 bases at V and 7 bases at J, with 15 bases in the middle. The CDR3 extends over 15 amino acids. CDR1 and CDR2 (germline): LNHNV, YYDKDF (reference sequence). This CDR3 reads CATSRDGPGGSGYTF. CDR3 nucleotides: TGTGCCACCAGCAGAGATGGTCCCGGCGGGTCTGGCTACACCTTC. The full variable domain, in which reference TRBV15 and TRBJ1-2 provide the parts outside the CDR3, is DAMVIQNPRYQVTQFGKPVTLSCSQTLNHNVMYWYQQKSSQAPKLLFHYYDKDFNNEADTPDNFQSRRPNTSFCFLDIRSPGLGDTAMYLCATSRDGPGGSGYTFGSGTRLTVV.

The V and J genes are TRBV7-2 and TRBJ2-2; 8 bases match TRBD1. Germline V gene lookup returns CDR1 SGHTA and CDR2 FQGNSA. V gave up 3 bases and J gave up 8 bases; unmatched junction bases: 14. This CDR3 region has 17 residues. The CDR3 loop is CASSLARSTGGSGELFF. The CDR3 DNA reads as TGTGCCAGCAGCTTGGCTCGGTCCACAGGGGGTAGTGGGGAGCTGTTTTTT.

The CDR3 nucleotides read TGTGCCAGCAGTCCAAAGCCCCGGGACAGAGACTACGAGCAGTACTTC. Its translation: CASSPKPRDRDYEQYF. V is TRBV5-5 and J is TRBJ2-7; 7 positions agree with TRBD1. J was trimmed by 3 bases and V by 5 bases; bases with no gene match: 14. Per germline, CDR1 SGHKS and CDR2 YYEKEE (reference sequence). The CDR3 spans 16 residues.

The chain links TRBV15 to TRBJ1-1; no firm D call. Trimming removed 1 base at V and 5 bases at J, with 5 bases between. Germline lookup yields CDR1 LNHNV and CDR2 YYDKDF (reference sequence). This CDR3 comprises 12 residues. CDR3 nucleotide sequence: TGTGCCACCAGCAGAGGTAGAACTGAAGCTTTCTTT. Residues: CATSRGRTEAFF.

The V call is TRBV7-2, the J call TRBJ2-5; D unclear. Germline V gene sequence: CDR1 SGHTA, CDR2 FQGNSA. V was shortened by 1 base and J by 2 bases, with 5 bases between the two germline ends. The CDR3 has 13 amino acids. CDR3 nucleotides: TGTGCCAGCAGCTTAGTGGCTCAAGAGACCCAGTACTTC. As protein: CASSLVAQETQYF.

This chain connects TRBV7-2 to TRBJ1-2; TRBD1 agrees at 12 bases. CDR3 length: 13 residues. CDR1 SGHTA and CDR2 FQGNSA come from the germline V gene. J gave up 14 bases and V 5 bases, and 9 bases lay outside the gene matches. The CDR3 DNA reads as TGTGCCAGCAGCACTACGGGACAGGGGGCTGAAACCTTC. Translating it yields CASSTTGQGAETF.

The chain combines TRBV19 with TRBJ1-1, with a weak D call TRBD1 (6 bases). CDR1 LNHDA and CDR2 SQIVND come from the germline V gene (reference sequence). V lost 8 bases to trimming and J lost 0 bases, with 10 bases between them. CDR3 length equals 13 residues. The DNA of the CDR3 is TGTGCCAGTTCCGGGACACTGAACACTGAAGCTTTCTTT. This sequence encodes CASSGTLNTEAFF.

The chain uses TRBV5-1 and TRBJ1-1; possibly TRBD1 for D (5 bases). The V end was cut by 1 base, the J end by 7 bases, with 14 bases between. Germline values: CDR1 SGHRS, CDR2 YFSETQ. The CDR3 consists of 14 residues. The CDR3 loop reads CASSLKTETFEAFF. CDR3 nucleotide sequence: TGCGCCAGCAGCTTGAAGACAGAAACTTTTGAAGCTTTCTTT.

The chain links TRBV6-5 to TRBJ1-2, with D unresolved. Germline CDR1 is MNHEY and CDR2 is SVGAGI. The CDR3 sequence is 15 residues long. Trimming took 5 bases from V and 1 from J, leaving 14 bases between them. The CDR3 nucleotides are TGTGCCAGCAGTGCTGGGCGCCCCAATAACTATGGCTACACCTTC. Encoded protein: CASSAGRPNNYGYTF.

The chain uses TRBV9 and TRBJ2-3, with 8 bases identical to TRBD2. V was pared by 7 bases and J by 1 base, with 5 bases of the junction left unmatched. This CDR3 is 14 amino acids long. The V gene's germline CDR1 is SGDLS and CDR2 YYNGEE. CDR3 residues: CASGREGRTDTQYF. The CDR3 coding sequence is TGTGCCAGCGGCCGGGAGGGGCGCACAGATACGCAGTATTTT. Using reference TRBV9 and TRBJ2-3 for the parts outside the CDR3, the full variable domain is DSGVTQTPKHLITATGQRVTLRCSPRSGDLSVYWYQQSLDQGLQFLIQYYNGEERAKGNILERFSAQQFPDLHSELNLSSLELGDSALYFCASGREGRTDTQYFGPGTRLTVL.

In nucleotides, the CDR3 is TGTGCCAGCAGCATTAATAGCGGGGGCAATGAGCAGTTCTTC. It is translated as CASSINSGGNEQFF. The V gene is TRBV7-6, the J gene TRBJ2-1; 9 bases fit TRBD2. Germline-derived CDR1 and CDR2 are SGHVS and FNYEAQ. V was clipped by 5 bases and J by 6 bases; unmatched bases: 5. The CDR3 covers 14 residues.

The chain joins TRBV9 to TRBJ2-7, with 12 bases aligning to TRBD2. J gave up 4 bases and V 0 bases, and 8 bases lay outside the gene matches. This CDR3 comprises 17 residues. Germline V lookup: CDR1 SGDLS, CDR2 YYNGEE. CDR3 in amino acids: CASSVVASGGASYEQYF. As DNA, the CDR3 is TGTGCCAGCAGCGTAGTGGCTAGCGGGGGGGCCTCGTACGAGCAGTACTTC.

The chain couples TRBV10-3 to TRBJ2-7; D gene uncertain. Trimming shortened V by 3 bases and J by 3 bases, and 15 bases separated the two germline ends. The CDR3 has 15 residues. Germline-derived CDR1 and CDR2 are ENHRY and SYGVKD. CDR3 nucleotides: TGTGCCATCAGTGAAGCAGGTTTGGCCCTCTACGAGCAGTACTTC. Protein sequence: CAISEAGLALYEQYF.

This sequence joins TRBV11-3 and TRBJ2-1; 7 nucleotides line up with TRBD2. The germline V gene encodes CDR1 SGHNT and CDR2 YENEEA. The CDR3 contains 15 residues. V gave up 5 bases and J gave up 5 bases; unmatched junction bases: 9. The CDR3 DNA is TGTGCCAGCAGCACCTCCGGGGGGAGAGACAATGAGCAGTTCTTC. Its translation: CASSTSGGRDNEQFF.

The V call is TRBV5-5, the J call TRBJ1-5; D is perhaps TRBD1 (5 bases). V was shortened by 0 bases and J by 5 bases, with 15 bases between the two germline ends. Germline-derived CDR1 and CDR2 are SGHKS and YYEKEE (reference sequence). This CDR3 comprises 16 residues. Written as DNA, the CDR3 is TGTGCCAGCAGCTTGGCCGTGGTCAAGACAGATCAGCCCCAGCATTTT. It encodes CASSLAVVKTDQPQHF.